This TCR beta chain derives from a study of shared clonotypes between healthy human individuals. Generated by immunoSEQ multiplex PCR, the TCRdb table keeps only in-frame clones and is missing some. The sample carries over 2 million clones, 85% to 95% recorded once. This CDR3 spans 12 amino acids. Trimming took off 2 bases at V and 5 bases at J, with 4 bases between the two ends. Germline V gene sequence: CDR1 MNHNY, CDR2 SVGAGI (reference sequence). The sequenced material came from naive CD4+ T cells sorted from blood. Indicated subset: CD45RA+ positively selected. The source of this sequence is a man younger than 35 in good health. The chain uses TRBV6-6 and TRBJ2-1; D unresolved. For the CDR3, the DNA is TGTGCCAGCAGTTACCCGGACAATGAGCAGTTCTTC. Translation: CASSYPDNEQFF.